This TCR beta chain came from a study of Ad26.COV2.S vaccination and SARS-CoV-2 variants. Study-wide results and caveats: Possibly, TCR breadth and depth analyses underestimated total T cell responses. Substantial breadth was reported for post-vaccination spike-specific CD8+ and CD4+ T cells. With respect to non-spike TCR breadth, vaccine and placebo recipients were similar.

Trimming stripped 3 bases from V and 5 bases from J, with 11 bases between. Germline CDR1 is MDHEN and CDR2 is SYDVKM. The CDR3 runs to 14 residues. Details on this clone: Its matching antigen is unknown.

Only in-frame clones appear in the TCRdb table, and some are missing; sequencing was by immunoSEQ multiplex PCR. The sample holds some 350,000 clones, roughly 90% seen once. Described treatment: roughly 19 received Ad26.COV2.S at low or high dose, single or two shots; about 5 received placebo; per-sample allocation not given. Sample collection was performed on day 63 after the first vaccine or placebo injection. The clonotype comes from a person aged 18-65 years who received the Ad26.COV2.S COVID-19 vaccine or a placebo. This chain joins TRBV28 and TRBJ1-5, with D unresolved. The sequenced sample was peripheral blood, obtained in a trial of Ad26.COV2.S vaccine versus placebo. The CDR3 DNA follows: TGTGCCAGCAGTTTGTGGACGTCAGATCAGCCCCAGCATTTT. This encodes CASSLWTSDQPQHF.